This T cell receptor (beta chain) was sequenced during a study of cytomegalovirus exposure and HLA in healthy donors. After removal of 9 bases from V and 0 bases from J, the junction contained 6 bases not matched to a gene. CDR3 length: 15 amino acids. Germline CDR1 and CDR2: LNHDA and SQIVND (reference sequence). The PCR ran on 60 Vbeta and 13 Jbeta primers. The data were produced by immunoSEQ multiplex PCR, yet TCRdb's version contains in-frame clones alone and is incomplete. This table lists 45,000 to 55,000 clones. This clonotype originated in a man aged 35 to 55 in good health and CMV-seropositive. J is TRBJ2-1 and V is TRBV19; TRBD2 aligns across 9 bases. Sequencing input: PBMCs. The CDR3 loop is CASEMTSGSYNEQFF. DNA of the CDR3: TGTGCCAGCGAGATGACTAGCGGCTCCTACAATGAGCAGTTCTTC.